Reported below is one T cell receptor (beta chain). This table comes from immunoSEQ multiplex PCR, and its TCRdb copy is limited to in-frame clones, with some not included. The repertoire has about 490,000 clones, almost 80% of them found once; the top ten carry about 12%. The CDR3 is 15 residues long. Germline CDR1 reads SGHRS; CDR2 reads YFSETQ. V was cut by 0 bases and J by 3 bases, with 12 bases left in between. These data come from a study of shared clonotypes between healthy human individuals. This sequence originates from a woman aged 40-49 years in good health. Some clones in this sample may be carry-over from other donors' samples. This sequence joins TRBV5-1 and TRBJ1-1; D ambiguous. The source material was PBMCs. The CDR3 loop reads CASSLAPDLDTEAFF. The CDR3 DNA follows: TGCGCCAGCAGCTTGGCCCCCGACCTTGACACTGAAGCTTTCTTT.